Below, 28 T cell receptor beta chains from the same sample are listed, as sequenced in a study of T cells in women clearing cervical HPV infection (dated by TCRdb to the late 2010s). The library was built by means of the immunoSEQ multiplex PCR assay. The clones in this table, taken by TCRdb from immuneACCESS, are in-frame only. Not every clone is retained; where verified, under half of the shortfall comes from an unresolved V gene, and the cause of the rest is unknown. The table for this sample records 25,000 to 30,000 clones. The ten largest clonotypes hold under 25% of the sample. The source material was blood buffy coat. All receptors come from a woman aged 18 to 75 with a cervical HPV16 infection that either progressed to CIN3+ or cleared (not recorded which).

Note on this clone: The read gets to within 3 residues of the CDR3 end, and the germline J gene fills in the rest. The chain is built from TRBV11-2 and TRBJ2-5; 7 nucleotides agree with TRBD1. Germline V gene sequence: CDR1 SGHAT, CDR2 FQNNGV. The trim removed 5 bases at V and 5 bases at J, leaving 11 bases unmatched. The CDR3 is 15 residues long. The DNA read from the CDR3 is TGTGCCAGCAGCCCCTTAGGGGGCTCTAAGGAGACC. The encoded protein is CASSPLGGSKET. The CDR3 reads in full as CASSPLGGSKETQYF.

Incomplete CDR3 DNA: TGTGCCTGGAGTGTAAAAGGCAGCTCTGGAAACACC. This codes for CAWSVKGSSGNT. From start to end, the CDR3 is CAWSVKGSSGNTIYF. The chain couples TRBV30 to TRBJ1-3; no definite D call. Read coverage stops 3 residues before the CDR3 terminus; the germline J gene supplies the remainder. From germline, CDR1 is GTSNPN and CDR2 SVGIG (reference sequence). Trimming pared 0 bases from V and 0 bases from J, leaving 9 bases between. The CDR3 has 15 amino acids.

In the case of this clone: The read ends 3 residues shy of where the CDR3 ends; the end is completed using the germline J gene. The J gene is TRBJ2-7, the V gene TRBV11-3, with 9 positions matching TRBD2. The V and J ends lost 1 base and 3 bases, in that order; junction bases with no gene match: 4. Germline CDR1 reads SGHNT; CDR2 reads YENEEA. This CDR3 spans 15 amino acids. The CDR3 bases that were read are TGTGCCAGCAGCTTAGGACTAGCGGTGAGCTACGAG. As protein: CASSLGLAVSYE. The whole CDR3 is CASSLGLAVSYEQYF. The full variable domain, rest sourced from reference TRBV11-3 and TRBJ2-7, is EAGVVQSPRYKIIEKKQPVAFWCNPISGHNTLYWYLQNLGQGPELLIRYENEEAVDDSQLPKDRFSAERLKGVDSTLKIQPAELGDSAVYLCASSLGLAVSYEQYFGPGTRLTVT.

A word on this clone: With the read ending 3 residues before the CDR3 end, the germline J gene is used to fill in that end. The chain joins TRBV7-2 to TRBJ2-3; maybe TRBD2 (6 bases). The CDR3 runs to 15 residues. Germline CDR1 SGHTA, CDR2 FQGNSA. Trimming left V 7 bases short and J 2 bases short, with 16 bases between. CDR3 sequence reads: CASTQVGTSTDTQYF. The DNA read from the CDR3 is TGTGCCAGCACCCAAGTTGGGACTTCCACAGATACG.

Notes on this clone: The CDR3 goes on 3 residues after the read ends, and that part is filled in from the germline J gene. V usage is TRBV5-4 and J usage is TRBJ1-6, with D possibly being TRBD1 (6 bases). Germline lookup yields CDR1 SGHNT and CDR2 YYREEE (reference sequence). V was shortened by 2 bases and J by 7 bases, with 16 bases between the two germline ends. This CDR3 region has 16 residues. CDR3 bases read: TGTGCCAGCAGCTTTCCTGAGGGGCAGGGGAATTCACCC. Its translation: CASSFPEGQGNSP. The entire CDR3 protein is CASSFPEGQGNSPLHF.

Remarks on this clone: Coverage ceases 3 residues before the CDR3 finishes, and the germline J gene fills in the end. The chain joins TRBV29-1 to TRBJ2-3; TRBD1 agrees at 11 bases. CDR3 length: 15 amino acids. Germline-derived CDR1 and CDR2 are SQVTM and ANQGSEA. The part of the CDR3 DNA that was read is TGCAGCGTCATCCGGGACAGGGGGGTGCGAGAGACG. Translation gives CSVIRDRGVRET. The entire CDR3 reads CSVIRDRGVRETQYF.

As to this clone: Read sequence stops 3 residues before the CDR3 end, and the germline J gene provides the missing end. This rearrangement joins TRBV18 to TRBJ2-1; 9 bases line up with TRBD1. This CDR3 has 13 amino acids. The V gene end was trimmed by 10 bases and the J gene end by 6 bases; junction bases not matched to a gene: 7. Germline lookup yields CDR1 KGHSH and CDR2 LQKENI. The sequenced part of the CDR3 DNA is TGTGCCACCCCCGGGACAGGGTCCAATGAG. This codes for CATPGTGSNE. The whole CDR3 sequence reads CATPGTGSNEQFF.

Comment on this clone: The read finishes 3 residues shy of the CDR3 end, and the germline J gene is used to complete it. This chain uses TRBV12-3 or TRBV12-4 with TRBJ1-6; 7 bases line up with TRBD1. This CDR3 has 14 amino acids. Unmatched junction bases numbered 4, after V lost 2 bases and J lost 9 bases. The CDR3 is CASSLKGGGSPLHF. The CDR3 bases that were read are TGTGCCAGCAGTTTAAAAGGGGGCGGTTCACCC.

As regards this clone: Coverage ceases 3 residues before the CDR3 finishes, and the germline J gene fills in the end. V usage is TRBV5-6 and J usage is TRBJ2-4, with 7 bases aligning to TRBD1. Losses at the gene ends were 3 bases for V and 3 bases for J; bases not matched to a gene: 6. The CDR3 runs to 15 residues. The germline CDR1 and CDR2 sequences are SGHDT and YYEEEE. The part of the CDR3 DNA that was read is TGTGCCAGCAGCTCCCGGGACAGCCACAAAAACATT. The encoded protein is CASSSRDSHKNI. The whole CDR3 protein is CASSSRDSHKNIQYF.

Worth noting for this clone: The read ends 3 residues shy of where the CDR3 ends; the end is completed using the germline J gene. Other nucleotide sequences from this sample produce the same CDR3. The chain links TRBV7-9 to TRBJ1-3, with D perhaps TRBD1 (6 bases). Germline V gives CDR1 SEHNR, CDR2 FQNEAQ (reference sequence). Trimming removed 8 bases at V and 4 bases at J, with 15 bases between. This CDR3 region has 14 residues. CDR3: CASGSRGRGNTIYF. The sequenced CDR3 bases are TGTGCCAGCGGATCCAGGGGTCGGGGAAACACC.

As regards this clone: The CDR3 end falls 3 residues outside the read, so it is completed with the germline J gene. V gene TRBV18 combines with J gene TRBJ2-1; a weak D match, TRBD2 (6 bases). Germline CDR1 and CDR2: KGHSH and LQKENI. This CDR3 is 13 amino acids long. Trimming pared 1 base from V and 9 bases from J, leaving 10 bases between. This CDR3 is CASSPRVGGEQFF. CDR3 DNA, as far as it was read: TGTGCCAGCTCACCACGCGTGGGGGGTGAG.

Remarks on this clone: The sequence runs out 3 residues before the end of the CDR3; the remainder is reconstructed from the germline J gene. V usage is TRBV11-2 and J usage is TRBJ1-1; maybe TRBD1 (5 bases). CDR1 is SGHAT and CDR2 is FQNNGV in the germline V gene. The CDR3 is made up of 13 amino acids. V lost 5 bases to trimming and J lost 1 base, with 8 bases between them. Partial CDR3 DNA: TGTGCCAGCAGCACAAGGGGGAACACTGAA. It encodes CASSTRGNTE. The full CDR3 protein is CASSTRGNTEAFF. Full variable domain (outside the CDR3, taken from reference TRBV11-2 and TRBJ1-1): EAGVAQSPRYKIIEKRQSVAFWCNPISGHATLYWYQQILGQGPKLLIQFQNNGVVDDSQLPKDRFSAERLKGVDSTLKIQPAKLEDSAVYLCASSTRGNTEAFFGQGTRLTVV.

To note about this clone: The read terminates 3 residues ahead of where the CDR3 ends, so the germline J gene completes it. This chain joins TRBV27 and TRBJ2-4; no firm D call. Germline assignment: CDR1 MNHEY and CDR2 SMNVEV (reference sequence). This CDR3 is built from 14 residues. V dropped 3 bases and J dropped 1 base, with 7 bases sitting between them. CDR3 amino acids: CASSFADAKNIQYF. Incomplete CDR3 DNA: TGTGCCAGCAGTTTCGCGGATGCCAAAAACATT.

In the case of this clone: The sequenced fragment ends 3 residues before the CDR3 boundary, so the rest is inferred from the germline J gene. The rearrangement joins TRBV18 to TRBJ2-1; maybe TRBD2 (5 bases). Germline CDR1 KGHSH, CDR2 LQKENI. This CDR3 comprises 15 residues. V was cut by 0 bases and J by 8 bases, with 14 bases left in between. This CDR3 reads CASSPPSAPGDEQFF. CDR3 DNA (partial): TGTGCCAGCTCACCACCTAGCGCCCCAGGAGATGAG.

A note on this clone: The missing CDR3 end, 3 residues past where the read stops, is filled in from the germline J gene. The V call is TRBV30, the J call TRBJ1-2, with TRBD1 identical over 7 bases. Germline trimming cut 8 bases from V and 6 bases from J; bases unmatched to any gene: 3. Germline V gene lookup returns CDR1 GTSNPN and CDR2 SVGIG (reference sequence). CDR3 length: 10 amino acids. This CDR3 reads CAAGQDGYTF. The sequenced CDR3 bases are TGTGCCGCCGGACAGGATGGC. The variable domain in full, with the rest retrieved from reference TRBV30 and TRBJ1-2, is SQTIHQWPATLVQPVGSPLSLECTVEGTSNPNLYWYRQAAGRGLQLLFYSVGIGQISSEVPQNLSASRPQDRQFILSSKKLLLSDSGFYLCAAGQDGYTFGSGTRLTVV.

Note on this clone: The sequenced fragment ends 3 residues before the CDR3 boundary, so the rest is inferred from the germline J gene. This chain connects TRBV14 to TRBJ2-2; the D gene is possibly TRBD1 (5 bases). There are 16 residues in the CDR3. V shed 4 bases and J shed 5 bases, with 17 bases lying between them. Germline V CDR1 and CDR2: SGHDN, FVKESK. The sequenced part of the CDR3 DNA is TGTGCCAGCAGCCCCAAGACAGCTCAGGGAACCGGGGAG. Translated: CASSPKTAQGTGE. The complete CDR3 sequence is CASSPKTAQGTGELFF.

Concerning this clone itself: The read ends 3 residues early relative to the CDR3; the germline J gene fills the gap. The rearrangement links TRBV30 to TRBJ2-2, with a weak D call TRBD1 (5 bases). Germline V gene lookup returns CDR1 GTSNPN and CDR2 SVGIG (reference sequence). This CDR3 has 16 amino acids. The V and J ends lost 3 bases and 7 bases respectively, with 21 bases between them. The CDR3 loop is CAWRQPRVFYGGELFF. Partial CDR3 DNA: TGTGCCTGGAGGCAGCCCAGGGTTTTTTATGGCGGGGAG.

Of note for this clone: The read terminates 3 residues ahead of where the CDR3 ends, so the germline J gene completes it. The chain carries TRBV18 and TRBJ2-7, with 8 bases lining up with TRBD2. The germline V gene has CDR1 KGHSH and CDR2 LQKENI. The length of the CDR3 is 18 residues. The ends lost 6 bases at V and 2 bases at J; junction bases unmatched: 18. The DNA read from the CDR3 is TGTGCCAGCTCCGACTGGGGGGGCCCAGCGGGAGAAACCTACGAG. This sequence encodes CASSDWGGPAGETYE. Given in full, the CDR3 is CASSDWGGPAGETYEQYF.

Comment on this clone: The CDR3 goes on 3 residues after the read ends, and that part is filled in from the germline J gene. This chain connects TRBV19 to TRBJ1-2; D might be TRBD1 (5 bases). The CDR3 contains 14 residues. The germline V gene encodes CDR1 LNHDA and CDR2 SQIVND (reference sequence). V was trimmed by 3 bases and J by 4 bases, leaving 12 bases between them. CDR3: CASSIEAGFYGYTF. CDR3 DNA, as far as it was read: TGTGCCAGTAGTATTGAGGCAGGGTTCTATGGC.

Regarding this clone: The read terminates 3 residues ahead of where the CDR3 ends, so the germline J gene completes it. V is TRBV20-1 and J is TRBJ2-7; 10 bases fit TRBD2. CDR1 is DFQATT, CDR2 SNEGSKA, per germline (reference sequence). The CDR3 runs 19 residues. J was trimmed by 1 base and V by 0 bases; bases with no gene match: 15. The CDR3: CSARDPLAGEGPRSYEQYF. The sequenced part of the CDR3 DNA is TGCAGTGCTAGAGATCCCCTAGCGGGAGAAGGCCCAAGATCCTACGAG.

As concerns this clone: The read gets to within 3 residues of the CDR3 end, and the germline J gene fills in the rest. This chain links TRBV18 with TRBJ2-7; 8 bases fit TRBD2. From germline, CDR1 is KGHSH and CDR2 LQKENI. The CDR3 runs to 17 residues. Trimming removed 2 bases from V and 3 bases from J; junction bases left unmatched: 12. CDR3 DNA, as far as it was read: TGTGCCAGCTCACCAATCGAAAGATTAGCGGGGAACTACGAG. This translates into CASSPIERLAGNYE. The whole CDR3 sequence is CASSPIERLAGNYEQYF.

According to its frequency, this clone is medium-sized. The CDR3 goes on 3 residues after the read ends, and that part is filled in from the germline J gene. The rearrangement joins TRBV30 to TRBJ2-2, with D possibly being TRBD1 or TRBD2 (7 bases each). Per the germline V gene, CDR1 is GTSNPN and CDR2 is SVGIG (reference sequence). V was shortened by 8 bases and J by 1 base, with 17 bases between the two germline ends. The CDR3 consists of 15 residues. The CDR3 is CAGGGGDGNTGELFF. CDR3 DNA, as far as it was read: TGTGCCGGGGGAGGGGGCGATGGGAACACCGGGGAG.

As for this clone: The read falls 3 residues short of the CDR3 end, and the missing part is taken from the germline J gene. The V call is TRBV5-1, the J call TRBJ2-3, with 7 bases identical to TRBD1. The CDR3 contains 14 residues. The germline V gene encodes CDR1 SGHRS and CDR2 YFSETQ. CDR3 bases read: TGCGCCAGCAGCTACGCCACAGGGGAAGAGACG. This translates into CASSYATGEET. The CDR3 as a whole reads CASSYATGEETQYF.

Comment on this clone: The read is 3 residues too short to cover the CDR3 end, so that end is filled in from the germline J gene. The chain carries TRBV10-1 and TRBJ2-3; D is uncertain. This CDR3 is built from 12 residues. The V and J ends lost 4 bases and 0 bases respectively, with 2 bases between them. Germline V lookup: CDR1 WNHNN, CDR2 SYGVQD (reference sequence). This CDR3 is CASSASTDTQYF. CDR3 DNA, as far as it was read: TGCGCCAGCAGTGCAAGCACAGATACG.

About this clone: The read terminates 3 residues ahead of where the CDR3 ends, so the germline J gene completes it. The J gene is TRBJ2-1, the V gene TRBV18; TRBD1 matches at 7 bases. J lost 7 bases, V lost 5 bases, and 11 bases had no gene match. Germline lookup yields CDR1 KGHSH and CDR2 LQKENI. The CDR3 length is 15 residues. The CDR3 bases that were read are TGTGCCAGCTCAGACGGTGAGGGGGCGGCAAATGAG. Translation: CASSDGEGAANE. The full-length CDR3 reads as CASSDGEGAANEQFF. The full variable domain, in which reference TRBV18 and TRBJ2-1 provide the parts outside the CDR3, is NAGVMQNPRHLVRRRGQEARLRCSPMKGHSHVYWYRQLPEEGLKFMVYLQKENIIDESGMPKERFSAEFPKEGPSILRIQQVVRGDSAAYFCASSDGEGAANEQFFGPGTRLTVL.

Incomplete CDR3 DNA: TGTGCCAGCAGCGACCGGGGGGGCCGCACAGATACG. Its translation: CASSDRGGRTDT. The entire CDR3 protein reads CASSDRGGRTDTQYF. The J gene is TRBJ2-3, the V gene TRBV7-3; 8 nucleotides line up with TRBD2. With the read ending 3 residues before the CDR3 end, the germline J gene is used to fill in that end. The germline CDR1 and CDR2 sequences are SGHTA and FQGTGA. V lost 5 bases and J lost 1; bases outside the gene matches: 5. The CDR3 has 15 residues.

Remarks on this clone: With the read ending 3 residues before the CDR3 end, the germline J gene is used to fill in that end. This chain links TRBV5-1 with TRBJ1-1; D may be TRBD1 (5 bases). V dropped 7 bases and J dropped 1 base, with 11 bases sitting between them. The CDR3 runs 13 residues. Germline CDR1 and CDR2: SGHRS and YFSETQ. The CDR3 sequence is CASARQQNTEAFF. The sequenced part of the CDR3 DNA is TGCGCCAGCGCTCGACAGCAGAACACTGAA.

Concerning this clone itself: The CDR3 is cut off 3 residues early in the read; its end comes from the germline J gene. The chain uses TRBV29-1 and TRBJ1-1; 7 bases line up with TRBD1. CDR1 and CDR2 from the germline V gene are SQVTM and ANQGSEA. The CDR3 length is 12 residues. V lost 7 bases, J lost 2 bases, and 4 bases stayed unmatched. CDR3 loop: CSGGTANTEAFF. CDR3 DNA, as far as it was read: TGCAGCGGGGGGACAGCTAACACTGAA.